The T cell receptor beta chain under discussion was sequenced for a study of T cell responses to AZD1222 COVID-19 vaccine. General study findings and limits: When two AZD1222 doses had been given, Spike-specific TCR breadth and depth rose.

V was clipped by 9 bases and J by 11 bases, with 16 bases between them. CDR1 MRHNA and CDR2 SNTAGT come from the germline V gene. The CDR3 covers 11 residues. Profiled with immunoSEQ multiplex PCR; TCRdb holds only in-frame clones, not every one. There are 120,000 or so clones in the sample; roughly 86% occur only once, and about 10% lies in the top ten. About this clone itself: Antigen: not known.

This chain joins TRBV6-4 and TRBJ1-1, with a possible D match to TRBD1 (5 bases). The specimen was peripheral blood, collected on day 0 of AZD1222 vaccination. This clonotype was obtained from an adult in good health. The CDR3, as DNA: TGTGCCAGTCCGGAGGGGCCCAGGGCTTTCTTT. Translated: CASPEGPRAFF.